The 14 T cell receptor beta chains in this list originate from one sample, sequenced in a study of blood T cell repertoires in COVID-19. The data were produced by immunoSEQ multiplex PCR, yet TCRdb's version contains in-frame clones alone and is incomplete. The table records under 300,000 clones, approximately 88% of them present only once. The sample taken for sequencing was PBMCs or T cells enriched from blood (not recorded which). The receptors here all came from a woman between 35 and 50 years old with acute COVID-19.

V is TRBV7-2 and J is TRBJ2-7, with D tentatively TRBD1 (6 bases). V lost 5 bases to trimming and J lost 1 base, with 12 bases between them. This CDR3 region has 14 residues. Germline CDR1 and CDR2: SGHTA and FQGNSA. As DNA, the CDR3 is TGTGCCAGCAGCAGGACAGATCGTTCCTACGAGCAGTACTTC. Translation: CASSRTDRSYEQYF.

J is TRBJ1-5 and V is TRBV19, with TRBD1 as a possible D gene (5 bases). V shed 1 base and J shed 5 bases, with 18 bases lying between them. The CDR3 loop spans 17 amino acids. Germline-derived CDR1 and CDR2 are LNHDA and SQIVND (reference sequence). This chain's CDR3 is CASSIGDRLGGHQPQHF. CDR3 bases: TGTGCCAGTAGTATAGGAGATCGACTGGGGGGTCATCAGCCCCAGCATTTT.

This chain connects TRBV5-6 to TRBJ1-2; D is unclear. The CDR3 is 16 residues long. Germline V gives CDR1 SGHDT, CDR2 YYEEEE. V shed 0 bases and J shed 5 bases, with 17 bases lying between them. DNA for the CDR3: TGTGCCAGCAGCTTGGTTGCCGGAGGTTGGCGTTATGGCTACACCTTC. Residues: CASSLVAGGWRYGYTF.

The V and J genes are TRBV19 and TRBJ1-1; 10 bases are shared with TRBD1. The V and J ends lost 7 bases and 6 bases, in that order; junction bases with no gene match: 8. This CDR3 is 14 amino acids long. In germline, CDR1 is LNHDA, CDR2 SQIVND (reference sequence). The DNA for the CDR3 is TGTGCCAGTAACCTAGGACAGGGGGGGGCTGAAGCTTTCTTT. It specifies CASNLGQGGAEAFF.

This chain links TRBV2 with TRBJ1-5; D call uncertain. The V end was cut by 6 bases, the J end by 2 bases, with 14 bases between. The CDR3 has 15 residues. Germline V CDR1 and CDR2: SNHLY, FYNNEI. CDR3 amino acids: CASRAQSGGNQPQHF. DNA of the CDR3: TGTGCCAGCAGAGCACAGAGTGGTGGCAATCAGCCCCAGCATTTT.

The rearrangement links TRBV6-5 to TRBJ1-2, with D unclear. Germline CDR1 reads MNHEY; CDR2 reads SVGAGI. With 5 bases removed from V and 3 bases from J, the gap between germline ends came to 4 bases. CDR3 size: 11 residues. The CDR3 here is CASSRDYGYTF. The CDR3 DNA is TGTGCCAGCAGTCGCGACTATGGCTACACCTTC.

The CDR3 loop reads CASSPTSTGRAFF. The CDR3 nucleotides read TGTGCCAGCAGCCCCACCTCGACAGGGCGAGCTTTCTTT. The chain combines TRBV4-2 with TRBJ1-1, with 7 nucleotides matching TRBD1. Germline loops: CDR1 LGHNA, CDR2 YNFKEQ. The junction had 9 bases not matched to a gene; V was cut back by 4 bases and J by 10 bases. The CDR3 consists of 13 residues.

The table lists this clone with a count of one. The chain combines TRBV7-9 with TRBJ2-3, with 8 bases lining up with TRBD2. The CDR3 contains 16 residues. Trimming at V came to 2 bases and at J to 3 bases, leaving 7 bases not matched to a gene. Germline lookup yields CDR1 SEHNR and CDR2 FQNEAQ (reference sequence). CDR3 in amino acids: CASSLSGGLGTDTQYF. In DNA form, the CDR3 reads TGTGCCAGCAGCTTATCGGGGGGACTAGGGACAGATACGCAGTATTTT. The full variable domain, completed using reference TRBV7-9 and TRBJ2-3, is DTGVSQNPRHKITKRGQNVTFRCDPISEHNRLYWYRQTLGQGPEFLTYFQNEAQLEKSRLLSDRFSAERPKGSFSTLEIQRTEQGDSAMYLCASSLSGGLGTDTQYFGPGTRLTVL.

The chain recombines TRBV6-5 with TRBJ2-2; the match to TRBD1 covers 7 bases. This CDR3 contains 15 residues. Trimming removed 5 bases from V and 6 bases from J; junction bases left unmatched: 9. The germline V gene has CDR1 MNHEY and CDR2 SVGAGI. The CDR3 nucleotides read TGTGCCAGCAGTCTCCGGAGACAGGGCTCCGGGGAGCTGTTTTTT. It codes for CASSLRRQGSGELFF.

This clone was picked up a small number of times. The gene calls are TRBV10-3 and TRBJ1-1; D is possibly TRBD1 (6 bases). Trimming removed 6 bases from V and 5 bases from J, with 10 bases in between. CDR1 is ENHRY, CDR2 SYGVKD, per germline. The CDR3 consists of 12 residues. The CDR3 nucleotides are TGTGCCATCAGGAAGGGGGGGACTGAAGCTTTCTTT. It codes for CAIRKGGTEAFF.

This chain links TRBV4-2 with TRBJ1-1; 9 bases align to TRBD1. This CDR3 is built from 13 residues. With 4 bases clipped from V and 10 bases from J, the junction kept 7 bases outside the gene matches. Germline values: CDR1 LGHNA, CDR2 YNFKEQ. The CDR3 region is CASSRQDRGGAFF. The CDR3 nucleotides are TGTGCCAGCAGCCGACAGGACAGGGGAGGAGCTTTCTTT.

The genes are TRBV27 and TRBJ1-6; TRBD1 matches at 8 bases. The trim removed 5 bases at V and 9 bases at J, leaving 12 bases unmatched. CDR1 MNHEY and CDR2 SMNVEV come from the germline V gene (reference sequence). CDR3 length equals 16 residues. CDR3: CASSLRPPGGGSPLHF. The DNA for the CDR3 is TGTGCCAGCAGTCTACGCCCCCCAGGGGGCGGTTCACCCCTCCACTTT.

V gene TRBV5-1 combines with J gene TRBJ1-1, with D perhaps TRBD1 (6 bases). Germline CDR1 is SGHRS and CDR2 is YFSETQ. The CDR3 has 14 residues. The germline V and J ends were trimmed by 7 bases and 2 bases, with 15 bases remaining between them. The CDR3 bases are TGCGCCAGCCGATTAGGACAGCTAAACACTGAAGCTTTCTTT. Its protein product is CASRLGQLNTEAFF.

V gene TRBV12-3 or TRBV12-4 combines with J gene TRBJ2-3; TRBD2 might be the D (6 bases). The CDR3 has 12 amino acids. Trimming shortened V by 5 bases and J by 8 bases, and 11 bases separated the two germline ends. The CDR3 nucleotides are TGTGCCAGCAGTGGGGGGTCGGGTACGCAGTATTTT. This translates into CASSGGSGTQYF.